The clone carrying this T cell receptor beta chain was counted a few times. This sample is drawn from a study of T cells in Graves' hyperthyroidism and ophthalmopathy. Individuals with ophthalmopathy presented a Clinical Activity Score of at least 3, a NOSPECS grade of at least 4 and a duration under 3 months. Researchers took RNA transcripts and amplified the TCR beta CDR3 regions from them. The study used the HTBI primer set for a first-round RT-PCR of the TCR CDR3. In TCRdb, the multiplex PCR reads were re-called with MiXCR into one record per CDR3 protein. The sample contains roughly 240,000 distinct CDR3 sequences, approximately 25% of which appear only once. This CDR3 has 13 residues. Germline lookup yields CDR1 SNHLY and CDR2 FYNNEI. V shed 3 bases and J shed 3 bases, with 8 bases lying between them.

The sample was blood. The chain carries TRBV2 and TRBJ2-5; D is ambiguous. The sequence was collected from a woman aged 35 to 49 with Graves' ophthalmopathy. The CDR3 spells CASSDGIEETQYF. CDR3 coding DNA: TGTGCCAGCAGTGATGGGATCGAAGAGACCCAGTACTTC. Full variable domain (missing parts from reference TRBV2 and TRBJ2-5): EPEVTQTPSHQVTQMGQEVILRCVPISNHLYFYWYRQILGQKVEFLVSFYNNEISEKSEIFDDQFSVERPDGSNFTLKIRSTKLEDSAMYFCASSDGIEETQYFGPGTRLLVL.